This TCR beta chain was identified during a study of OX40 agonist ivuxolimab in advanced cancers. Study in general: It was permissible to have had prior anti-PD-1, anti-PD-L1 or anti-CTLA-4 therapy, and about 40% had some. Study-level findings and limits: Expanded clones tended on average to be more numerous among CD8+ T cells than CD4+. Near-lowest levels of clonal expansion characterized partial responders at 0.1-3.0 mg/kg.

This CDR3 is 15 amino acids long. The germline gives CDR1 SGHTA, CDR2 FQGTGA. After removal of 5 bases from V and 6 bases from J, the junction contained 13 bases not matched to a gene. Clones were read by immunoSEQ multiplex PCR, and TCRdb kept only the in-frame ones, dropping some. Among more than 80,000 clones, 80% to 90% were seen once, and the ten largest hold about 1.9%. Regarding this clone: The target antigen is unknown.

The chain employs TRBV7-3 and TRBJ2-7, with 7 bases aligning to TRBD2. This sample comprised CD4+ or CD8+ T cells sorted from blood, obtained in a trial of the OX40 agonist ivuxolimab. This TCR was recovered from an adult with an advanced solid tumor such as melanoma, head and neck, liver or kidney cancer. CDR3 residues: CASSPNPAGVSEQYF. The CDR3 bases are TGTGCCAGCAGCCCAAATCCCGCGGGAGTATCCGAGCAGTACTTC.